The 10 T cell receptor beta chains presented below share a single source sample, sequenced in a study of cytomegalovirus exposure and HLA in healthy donors. Use of 60 Vbeta and 13 Jbeta primers characterized the PCR. Clones were read by immunoSEQ multiplex PCR, and TCRdb kept only the in-frame ones, dropping some. The sample lists 97,000 or so clones, approximately 9% occurring once. The specimen sequenced was PBMCs. The receptors shown here come from a man aged 45-65 years in good health and CMV-seropositive.

The rearrangement joins TRBV6-1 to TRBJ2-2; 8 nucleotides align to TRBD1. Unmatched junction bases numbered 4, after V lost 8 bases and J lost 2 bases. The CDR3 is made up of 14 amino acids. Per germline, CDR1 MNHNS and CDR2 SASEGT. The CDR3: CASPTGVNTGELFF. In DNA form, the CDR3 reads TGTGCCAGCCCGACAGGGGTTAACACCGGGGAGCTGTTTTTT.

This clone was found a few times. The V call is TRBV9, the J call TRBJ2-1; 7 nucleotides match TRBD2. The trim removed 0 bases at V and 4 bases at J, leaving 4 bases unmatched. In germline, CDR1 is SGDLS, CDR2 YYNGEE. The CDR3 is 15 residues long. CDR3 residues: CASSVEGGRYNEQFF. DNA of the CDR3: TGTGCCAGCAGCGTAGAGGGCGGGAGATACAATGAGCAGTTCTTC.

The genes are TRBV6-4 and TRBJ2-1; D uncertain. CDR1 MRHNA and CDR2 SNTAGT come from the germline V gene. V lost 3 bases and J lost 7, with 10 bases in between. The CDR3 runs 13 residues. The CDR3 coding sequence is TGTGCCAGCAGTGAGGAGCGCGGAAATGAGCAGTTCTTC. Its protein product is CASSEERGNEQFF.

This clone turned up a few times. The chain links TRBV4-1 to TRBJ2-1; weak D call: TRBD2 (5 bases). The V gene lost 2 bases and the J gene lost 5 bases, with 16 bases spanning the gap. The CDR3 covers 16 residues. Looked up from germline, CDR1 is MGHRA and CDR2 is YSYEKL. As DNA, the CDR3 is TGCGCCAGCAGCCAACCAGGCCGGGAAAGAAACAATGAGCAGTTCTTC. Its protein product is CASSQPGRERNNEQFF.

The table lists this clone with a few counts. The genes are TRBV5-4 and TRBJ1-1; TRBD1 agrees at 11 bases. CDR3 length: 14 amino acids. CDR1 SGHNT and CDR2 YYREEE come from the germline V gene (reference sequence). After removal of 2 bases from V and 6 bases from J, the junction contained 3 bases not matched to a gene. The CDR3 spells CASSFWTGGPEAFF. CDR3 coding DNA: TGTGCCAGCAGCTTTTGGACAGGGGGCCCTGAAGCTTTCTTT.

This clone came up a few times. The chain has TRBV18 and TRBJ2-5; 7 bases map to TRBD1. CDR3 length: 14 residues. The germline V gene encodes CDR1 KGHSH and CDR2 LQKENI. Losses at the gene ends were 6 bases for V and 5 bases for J; bases not matched to a gene: 9. The CDR3 DNA reads as TGTGCCAGCTCGTTCGGGACAGTCGGGGAGACCCAGTACTTC. It is translated as CASSFGTVGETQYF.

Regarding this clone: A read error may account for a junction end that differs from germline. V usage is TRBV28 and J usage is TRBJ1-5, with a tentative D call TRBD1 (6 bases). CDR1 MDHEN and CDR2 SYDVKM come from the germline V gene. CDR3 size: 15 residues. As DNA, the CDR3 is TGTACCAGCAGCGTGGAGACACAAGGAGGACAGCCCCAACATTTT. This codes for CTSSVETQGGQPQHF.

The rearrangement joins TRBV5-1 to TRBJ2-1, with TRBD2 matching 9 bases. CDR1 SGHRS and CDR2 YFSETQ come from the germline V gene. The CDR3 sequence is 15 residues long. Trimming removed 4 bases from V and 5 bases from J; junction bases left unmatched: 7. CDR3 sequence reads: CASSPGTSSNNEQFF. CDR3 nucleotides: TGCGCCAGCAGCCCGGGGACTAGCTCTAACAATGAGCAGTTCTTC.

The rearrangement links TRBV27 to TRBJ1-2, with TRBD1 identical over 11 bases. This CDR3 spans 15 amino acids. With V trimmed by 6 bases and J by 1 base, 4 bases remained unmatched. Germline CDR1 and CDR2: MNHEY and SMNVEV (reference sequence). CDR3 DNA sequence: TGTGCCAGCAGACCCGGGACAGGGGGTAACTATGGCTACACCTTC. This sequence encodes CASRPGTGGNYGYTF.

This clone has more than one count but fewer than ten. This chain uses TRBV4-2 with TRBJ2-7, with D possibly TRBD2 on 5 matching bases. Trimming took 4 bases from V and 2 from J, leaving 15 bases between them. The germline gives CDR1 LGHNA, CDR2 YNFKEQ. CDR3 size: 15 residues. For the CDR3, the DNA is TGTGCCAGCAGCCGAGAGACTACCCCCACCTACGAGCAGTACTTC. This gives the protein CASSRETTPTYEQYF.